The entry that follows covers one T cell receptor beta chain sequence. These data originate in a study of cytomegalovirus exposure and HLA in healthy donors. Trimming took 3 bases from V and 4 from J; bases not matched to a gene: 5. The CDR3 is 14 residues long. The germline V gene encodes CDR1 GTSNPN and CDR2 SVGIG (reference sequence). Primers: 60 Vbeta forward and 13 Jbeta reverse. Data came from immunoSEQ multiplex PCR; TCRdb stores just in-frame clones and leaves some out. Of over 130,000 clones listed, approximately 86% are singletons. Sequencing was carried out using PBMCs. The chain links TRBV30 to TRBJ2-7; 11 bases agree with TRBD2. This clonotype originated in a woman between 35 and 50 years old in good health and CMV-seronegative. This CDR3 is CAWRITSGGYEQYF. CDR3 nucleotide sequence: TGTGCCTGGAGGATTACTAGCGGGGGTTACGAGCAGTACTTC.